This T cell receptor (beta chain) was recovered during a study of blood T cells in healthy people across ages. The CDR3 is 13 amino acids. CDR1 and CDR2 from the germline V gene are SGHAT and FQNNGV. V was cut by 2 bases and J by 6 bases, with 10 bases left in between. Next came a second PCR, run for about 6 to 11 cycles, which used a sample-barcoded 5' primer along with a J-beta primer mix. TCRdb re-called the 5' RACE reads with MiXCR, one entry per CDR3 protein. The sample has about 930,000 distinct CDR3 sequences; under 35% are singletons. This clonotype appeared many times. The sample also formed part of further work on T cells of mothers and their children. That work adds: Reads obtained per mother exceeded 9 million TCR beta CDR3 reads, with some 3 million obtained per child. Nobody spotted any persistent microchimeric T cell clones.

The V gene is TRBV11-2, the J gene TRBJ1-2; TRBD1 is a possible D gene (5 bases). This clonotype was obtained from a woman in her thirties or forties in good health. The sequenced sample consisted of blood. DNA for the CDR3: TGTGCCAGCAGCTTACGACAGTCCGATGGCTACACCTTC. Translated, it gives CASSLRQSDGYTF. The variable domain in full, completed from reference TRBV11-2 and TRBJ1-2, reads EAGVAQSPRYKIIEKRQSVAFWCNPISGHATLYWYQQILGQGPKLLIQFQNNGVVDDSQLPKDRFSAERLKGVDSTLKIQPAKLEDSAVYLCASSLRQSDGYTFGSGTRLTVV.